This TCR beta chain was sequenced for a study of T cell repertoires in cytomegalovirus infection. Study overall: As its CMV epitopes, the study selected recently identified HLA-C-restricted and well-studied HLA-B-restricted targets. Indications came from public TCR beta signatures; they pointed to CMV infection and to a matching HLA type.

TCRdb passed the reads through MiXCR, listing each CDR3 protein once. This sample has about a million distinct CDR3 sequences, with around 32% found just once. Remarks on this clonotype: Its specificity is unknown.

Broader study findings: Pooled public TCR beta family frequency picked out CMV carriers with the relevant HLA. Ex vivo, HLA-C-restricted CMV-specific TCR beta clonotypes prevailed over the rest of the response.

The source was cultured CD8+ T cells from PBMCs, collected from culture after CMV antigen stimulation. This clonotype was sampled from a human donor in good health (CMV status not recorded). Some clones in this sample may be carry-over from other donors' samples.

CDR3 amino acids: CATSDPALREDTQYF. Here the CDR3 DNA reads TGTGCCACCAGTGACCCGGCCCTCAGGGAAGATACGCAGTATTTT. The gene calls are TRBV24-1 and TRBJ2-3, with a weak D call TRBD1 (5 bases). CDR1 is KGHDR and CDR2 is SFDVKD in the germline V gene. V was pared by 4 bases and J by 5 bases, with 15 bases between. CDR3 size: 15 residues.